This record covers a single TCR beta chain. Its specificity is unknown. The junction departs from germline at one end; a sequencing error may be responsible. Germline CDR1 SGDLS, CDR2 YYNGEE. The CDR3 runs 17 residues. These data belong to a study of T cell repertoires in cytomegalovirus infection. On the study more broadly: Recently identified HLA-C-restricted and well-studied HLA-B-restricted CMV epitopes were used. Public TCR beta signatures were indicative of both CMV infection and a matching HLA type. Findings and caveats of the study: There were carriers of CMV plus the relevant HLA, and cumulative public TCR beta family frequency identified them. Dominating the ex vivo response were TCR beta clonotypes that were CMV-specific and HLA-C-restricted.

Via MiXCR, TCRdb re-called the reads, giving one row per CDR3 protein. In the table there are hundreds of thousands of distinct CDR3 sequences, roughly 30% of which are singletons. This specimen was cultured CD8+ T cells from PBMCs, taken from culture after CMV antigen stimulation. The chain is built from TRBV9 and TRBJ2-1; 9 bases agree with TRBD1. This TCR was recovered from a human donor in good health (CMV status not recorded). Some clones in this sample may be carry-over from other donors' samples. The CDR3 sequence: CANSLPGQGWSYNEQFF. The DNA for the CDR3 is TGTGCCAACAGCCTTCCGGGACAGGGTTGGTCCTACAATGAGCAGTTCTTC.